The T cell receptor beta chain described here comes from a study of OX40 agonist ivuxolimab in advanced cancers. V gave up 2 bases and J gave up 3 bases, with 14 bases separating them. The CDR3 has 15 amino acids. The germline CDR1 and CDR2 sequences are KGHSH and LQKENI. Clones were read by immunoSEQ multiplex PCR, and TCRdb kept only the in-frame ones, dropping some. The data show 78,000 or so clones, 92% seen once. This clonotype was sampled from an adult with an advanced solid tumor such as melanoma, head and neck, liver or kidney cancer. This chain links TRBV18 with TRBJ2-7, with D possibly TRBD1 on 6 matching bases. The material sequenced was CD4+ or CD8+ T cells sorted from blood, taken in a trial of the OX40 agonist ivuxolimab. In DNA, the CDR3 is TGTGCCAGCTCACCAGTAGGCACAGGGAGCTACGAGCAGTACTTC. It yields the protein CASSPVGTGSYEQYF. The complete variable domain, with remaining parts taken from reference TRBV18 and TRBJ2-7, reads NAGVMQNPRHLVRRRGQEARLRCSPMKGHSHVYWYRQLPEEGLKFMVYLQKENIIDESGMPKERFSAEFPKEGPSILRIQQVVRGDSAAYFCASSPVGTGSYEQYFGPGTRLTVT.